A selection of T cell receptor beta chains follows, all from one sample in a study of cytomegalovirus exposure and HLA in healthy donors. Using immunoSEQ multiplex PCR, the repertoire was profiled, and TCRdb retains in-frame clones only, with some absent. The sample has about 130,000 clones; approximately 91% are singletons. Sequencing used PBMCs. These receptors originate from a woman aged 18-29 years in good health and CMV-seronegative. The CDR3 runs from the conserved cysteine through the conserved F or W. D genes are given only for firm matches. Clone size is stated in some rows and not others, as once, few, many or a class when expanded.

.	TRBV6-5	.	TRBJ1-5	TGTGCCAGCAGGAGGGGGAATAAGGGCAATCAGCCCCAGCATTTT	CASRRGNKGNQPQHF
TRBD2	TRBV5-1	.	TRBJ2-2	TGCGCCAGCAGCCCACGGGGGGCCAGCGGGAGGGCCGTAAACACCGGGGAGCTGTTTTTT	CASSPRGASGRAVNTGELFF
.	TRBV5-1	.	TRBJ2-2	TGCGCCAGCAGCTTGGCAGGTACTAACACCGGGGAGCTGTTTTTT	CASSLAGTNTGELFF
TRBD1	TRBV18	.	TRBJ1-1	TGTGCCAGCTCACCACCGACAGGGAAGGCTTTCTTT	CASSPPTGKAFF
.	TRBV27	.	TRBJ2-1	TGTGCCAGCAGCCCCACTACGAATGAGCAGTTCTTC	CASSPTTNEQFF
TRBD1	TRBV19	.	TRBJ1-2	TGTGCCAGTACCCCCGGACAGGGTCCCAACTATGGCTACACCTTC	CASTPGQGPNYGYTF
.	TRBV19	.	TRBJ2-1	TGTGCCAGTAGTATGGCTAGCCACGGCAATGAGCAGTTCTTC	CASSMASHGNEQFF
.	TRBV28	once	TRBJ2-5	TGTGCCAGCAGGACGTACAGGGCTCAAGAGACCCAGTACTTC	CASRTYRAQETQYF
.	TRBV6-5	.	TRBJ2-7	TGTGCCAGCAGTTCCCCTTCAGCCTACGAGCAGTACTTC	CASSSPSAYEQYF
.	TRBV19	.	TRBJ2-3	TGTGCCAGTAGCCGAAGGCGGGATTTGGCAGATACGCAGTATTTT	CASSRRRDLADTQYF
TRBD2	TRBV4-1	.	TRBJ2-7	TGCGCCAGCAGCCAACCAACTAGCGGGAGCTACGAGCAGTACTTC	CASSQPTSGSYEQYF
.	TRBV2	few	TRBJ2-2	TGTGCCAGCAGCGCCACAGGGTCGAACACCGGGGAGCTGTTTTTT	CASSATGSNTGELFF
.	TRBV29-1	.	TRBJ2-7	TGCAGCGTAGAGGACTTAATCTCCTACGAGCAGTACTTC	CSVEDLISYEQYF
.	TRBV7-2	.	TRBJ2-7	TGTGCCAGCAGCCTTAGTCGGTCCGAGCAGTACTTC	CASSLSRSEQYF
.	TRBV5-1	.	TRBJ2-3	TGCGCCAGCAGCTTGGGTATGGCGGGATACACAGATACGCAGTATTTT	CASSLGMAGYTDTQYF
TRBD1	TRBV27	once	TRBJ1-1	TGTGCCAGCAGTTTAACGGGGACAGGGTCTGAAGCTTTCTTT	CASSLTGTGSEAFF
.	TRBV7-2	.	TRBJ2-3	TGTGCCAGCAGCTTACGAGTTAGGGGCAGGGGAGCAGATACGCAGTATTTT	CASSLRVRGRGADTQYF
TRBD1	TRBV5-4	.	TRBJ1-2	TGTGCCAGCAGCCGACCGGGACAGGCTTTCACCTATGGCTACACCTTC	CASSRPGQAFTYGYTF
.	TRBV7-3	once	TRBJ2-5	TGTGCCAGCAGCTTAAATAGCGGAGCACAAGAGACCCAGTACTTC	CASSLNSGAQETQYF
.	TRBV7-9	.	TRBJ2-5	TGTGCCAGCAGCGGGATTCTGGGGGGAGCCTGGGTAGAGACCCAGTACTTC	CASSGILGGAWVETQYF
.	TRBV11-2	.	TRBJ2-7	TGTGCCAGCAGCCCGTGGAGGACCCACGAGCAGTACTTC	CASSPWRTHEQYF
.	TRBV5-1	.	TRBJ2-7	TGCGCCAGCAGCTTGCCTTCAGGGGACGAGCAGTACTTC	CASSLPSGDEQYF
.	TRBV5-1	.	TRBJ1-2	TGCGCCAGCAGCTTGGCCACGGGGGACTATGGCTACACCTTC	CASSLATGDYGYTF
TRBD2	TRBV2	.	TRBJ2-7	TGTGCCAGCAGTCGACTAGCGGGAGTCGCCGACGAGCAGTACTTC	CASSRLAGVADEQYF
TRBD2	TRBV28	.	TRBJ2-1	TGTGGCTCGCGGACCTCGGGACTAGCGGGAGTAGGTGAGCAGTTCTTC	CGSRTSGLAGVGEQFF
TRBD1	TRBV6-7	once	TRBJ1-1	TGTGCCAGCAGTTACAATCCGGGACAGGGGATTTGTGTAGACACTGAAGCTTTCTTT	CASSYNPGQGICVDTEAFF
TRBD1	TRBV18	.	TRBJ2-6	TGTGCCAGCTCACCGATGACTTTGACAGGGTCGCACGAAAACTCTGGGGCCAACGTCCTGACTTTC	CASSPMTLTGSHENSGANVLTF
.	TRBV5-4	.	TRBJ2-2	TGTGCCAGCAGCTTGGGGGGCTCGACCGGGGAGCTGTTTTTT	CASSLGGSTGELFF
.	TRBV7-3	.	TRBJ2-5	TGTGCCAGCAGCCTAACTATCCAAGAGACCCAGTACTTC	CASSLTIQETQYF
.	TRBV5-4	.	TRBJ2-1	TGTGCCAGCAGCTTGGATACAGGGTTCGGGGAGCAGTTCTTC	CASSLDTGFGEQFF
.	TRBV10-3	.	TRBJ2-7	TGTGCCATCAGGGAACGGGAGTCTTACGAGCAGTACTTC	CAIRERESYEQYF
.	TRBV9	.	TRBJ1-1	TGTGCCAGCGGCACGGAACGGCGGGCTTTCTTT	CASGTERRAFF
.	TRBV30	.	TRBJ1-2	TGTGCCTGTAGTCCCAGGGGATCGAGGGGCTACACCTTC	CACSPRGSRGYTF
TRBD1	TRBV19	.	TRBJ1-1	TGTGCCAGTAGTATGGTAGGGGGCCTCGCTGAAGCTTTCTTT	CASSMVGGLAEAFF
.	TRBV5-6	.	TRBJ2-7	TGTGCCAGCAGCTTGGTGAGCGAAAACTCCTACGAGCAGTACTTC	CASSLVSENSYEQYF
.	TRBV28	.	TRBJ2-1	TGTGCCAGCAGTCCCCCCCTGGGCAGGTCCTCCTACAATGAGCAGTTCTTC	CASSPPLGRSSYNEQFF
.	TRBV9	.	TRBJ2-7	TGTGCCAGCAGCGTAGGTTCTATGGGGACCCGGGGGACCTACGAGCAGTACTTC	CASSVGSMGTRGTYEQYF
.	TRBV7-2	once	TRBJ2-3	TGTGCCAGCAGCATCACCAGTCACAGGGATACGCAGTATTTT	CASSITSHRDTQYF
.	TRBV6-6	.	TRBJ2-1	TGTGCCAGCAGTAACGGACAGATAGGCTACAATGAGCAGTTCTTC	CASSNGQIGYNEQFF
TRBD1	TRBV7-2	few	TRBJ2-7	TGTGCCAGCAGCTTAGGGACAGGGTCCTACGAGCAGTACTTC	CASSLGTGSYEQYF
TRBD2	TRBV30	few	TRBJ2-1	TGTGCCTGGGCGGGGGACAATGAGCAGTTCTTC	CAWAGDNEQFF
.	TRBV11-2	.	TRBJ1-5	TGTGCCAGCAGCTTACGCCTAGGGGATAGCAATCAGCCCCAGCATTTT	CASSLRLGDSNQPQHF
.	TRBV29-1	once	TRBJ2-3	TGCAGCGTTGAAGGCAGAATGGGAGGTGACAACACAGATACGCAGTATTTT	CSVEGRMGGDNTDTQYF
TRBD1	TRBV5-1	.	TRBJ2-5	TGCGCCAGCAGCCGGAGCCCCGGGACAGACGTGACCCAGTACTTC	CASSRSPGTDVTQYF
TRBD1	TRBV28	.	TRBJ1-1	TGTGCCAGCAGTTTGACAGGGGTAATGACTGAAGCTTTCTTT	CASSLTGVMTEAFF
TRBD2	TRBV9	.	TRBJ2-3	TGTGCCAGCAGCGTAGATACTAGCGCCAGCACAGATACGCAGTATTTT	CASSVDTSASTDTQYF
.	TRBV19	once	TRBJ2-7	TGTGCCAGTAAACGGGACTTTGGTTCCTACGAGCAGTACTTC	CASKRDFGSYEQYF
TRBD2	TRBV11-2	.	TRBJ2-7	TGTGCCAGCAGCTTAGCACTAGCGCAAACCTACGAGCAGTACTTC	CASSLALAQTYEQYF
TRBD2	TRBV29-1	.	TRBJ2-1	TGCAGCGTTCCACTTGGACTAGCGGATTACAATGAGCAGTTCTTC	CSVPLGLADYNEQFF
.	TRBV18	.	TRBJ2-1	TGTGCCAGCTCATCTCGGTCCGACTCCTACAATGAGCAGTTCTTC	CASSSRSDSYNEQFF
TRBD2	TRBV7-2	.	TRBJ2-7	TGTGCCAGCAGCCAAGGACTAGCGGGAGTAACCTACGAGCAGTACTTC	CASSQGLAGVTYEQYF
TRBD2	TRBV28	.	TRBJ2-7	TGTGCCAACAGACTAGCGGGAGGGCCTGACGCCTACGAGCAGTACTTC	CANRLAGGPDAYEQYF
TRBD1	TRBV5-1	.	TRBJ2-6	TGCGCCAGCAGCATCACTACGGGACAGGGGAGCTCTGGGGCCAACGTCCTGACTTTC	CASSITTGQGSSGANVLTF
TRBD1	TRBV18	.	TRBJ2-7	TGTGCCAGCTCACCCGACAGGGACCACGAGCAGTACTTC	CASSPDRDHEQYF
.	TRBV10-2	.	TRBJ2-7	TGCGCCAGCAGTGAGAGGGGATGGGAGGTAGGGTCCTACGAGCAGTACTTC	CASSERGWEVGSYEQYF